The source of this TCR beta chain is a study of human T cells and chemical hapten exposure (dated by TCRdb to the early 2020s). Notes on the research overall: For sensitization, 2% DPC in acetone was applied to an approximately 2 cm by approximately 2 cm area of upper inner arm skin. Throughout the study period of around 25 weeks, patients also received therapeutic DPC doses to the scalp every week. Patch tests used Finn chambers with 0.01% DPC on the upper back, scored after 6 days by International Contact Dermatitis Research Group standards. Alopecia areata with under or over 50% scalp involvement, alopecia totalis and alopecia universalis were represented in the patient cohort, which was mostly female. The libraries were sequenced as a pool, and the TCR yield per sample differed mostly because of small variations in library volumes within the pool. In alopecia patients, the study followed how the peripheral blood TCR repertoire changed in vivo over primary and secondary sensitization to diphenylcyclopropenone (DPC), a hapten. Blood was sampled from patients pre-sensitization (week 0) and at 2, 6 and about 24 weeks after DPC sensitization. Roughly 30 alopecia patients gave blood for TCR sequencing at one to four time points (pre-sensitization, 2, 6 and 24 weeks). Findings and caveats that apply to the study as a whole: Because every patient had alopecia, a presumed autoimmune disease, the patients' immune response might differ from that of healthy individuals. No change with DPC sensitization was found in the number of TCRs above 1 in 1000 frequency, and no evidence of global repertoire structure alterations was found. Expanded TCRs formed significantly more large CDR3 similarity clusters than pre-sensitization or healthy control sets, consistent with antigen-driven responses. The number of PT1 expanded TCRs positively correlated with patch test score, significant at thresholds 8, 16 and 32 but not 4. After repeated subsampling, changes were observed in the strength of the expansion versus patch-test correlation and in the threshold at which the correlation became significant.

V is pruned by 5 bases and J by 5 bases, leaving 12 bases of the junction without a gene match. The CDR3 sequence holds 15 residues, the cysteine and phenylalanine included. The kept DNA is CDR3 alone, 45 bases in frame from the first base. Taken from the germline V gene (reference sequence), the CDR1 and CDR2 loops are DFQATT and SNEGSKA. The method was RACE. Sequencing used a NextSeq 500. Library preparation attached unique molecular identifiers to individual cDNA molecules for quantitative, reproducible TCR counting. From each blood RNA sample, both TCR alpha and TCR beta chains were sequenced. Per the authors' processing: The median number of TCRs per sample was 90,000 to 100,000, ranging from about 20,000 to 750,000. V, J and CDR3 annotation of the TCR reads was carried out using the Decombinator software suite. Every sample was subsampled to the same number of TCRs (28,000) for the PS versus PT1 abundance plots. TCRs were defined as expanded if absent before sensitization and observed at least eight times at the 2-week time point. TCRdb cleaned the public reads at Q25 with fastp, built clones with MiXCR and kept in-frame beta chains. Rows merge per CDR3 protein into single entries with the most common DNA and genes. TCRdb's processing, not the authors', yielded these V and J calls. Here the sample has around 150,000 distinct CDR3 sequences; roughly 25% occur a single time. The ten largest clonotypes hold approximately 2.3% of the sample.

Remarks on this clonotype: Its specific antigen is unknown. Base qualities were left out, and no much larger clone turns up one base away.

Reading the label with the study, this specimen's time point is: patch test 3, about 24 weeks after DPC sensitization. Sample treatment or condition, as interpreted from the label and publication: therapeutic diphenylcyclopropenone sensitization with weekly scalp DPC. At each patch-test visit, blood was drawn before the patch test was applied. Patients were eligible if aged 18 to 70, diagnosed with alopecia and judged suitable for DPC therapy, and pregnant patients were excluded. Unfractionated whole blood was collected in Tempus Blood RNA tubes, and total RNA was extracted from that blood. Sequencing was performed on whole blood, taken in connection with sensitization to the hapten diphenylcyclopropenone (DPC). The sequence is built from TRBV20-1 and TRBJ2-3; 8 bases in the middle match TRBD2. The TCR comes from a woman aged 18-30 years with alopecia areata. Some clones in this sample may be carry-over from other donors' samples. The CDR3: CSAETSGGPLDTQYF. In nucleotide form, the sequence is TGCAGTGCTGAAACTAGCGGAGGCCCCCTAGATACGCAGTATTTT.